The source of this TCR beta chain is a study of blood T cell repertoires in COVID-19. Study context: PBMCs, B-cell-depleted T cells, or T cells provided the cDNA or gDNA that made up the material.

Participants, 18 to 89 years old, spanned around 26 US areas. Recovery meant two consecutive negative NP/OP PCR tests, professional clearance, or resolved symptoms. This clone turned up a few times. How the authors handled the data: By means of reference gene primer amplification, nucleated cell counts were estimated. Using immunoSEQ multiplex PCR, the repertoire was profiled, and TCRdb retains in-frame clones only, with some absent. The V and J calls and clone size are taken from that table; D and trimming were inferred from the DNA. The sample holds some 460,000 clones, approximately 86% seen once. The ends were cut back, 5 bases at V and 0 bases at J, with 17 bases in the middle. Germline V gene data show CDR1 as MNHEY and CDR2 as SMNVEV (reference sequence). The length of the CDR3 is 17 residues.

The gene calls are TRBV27 and TRBJ1-5; TRBD1 might be the D (5 bases). This receptor was taken from a woman aged 18-29 years who had recovered from COVID-19. Sequenced sample: PBMCs or T cells enriched from blood (not recorded which). CDR3 residues: CASSPLFDSGSNQPQHF. DNA of the CDR3: TGTGCCAGCAGTCCGCTTTTTGACAGTGGTAGCAATCAGCCCCAGCATTTT.